This T cell receptor (beta chain) was identified in a study of blood T cells in healthy people across ages (dated by TCRdb to 2015 to 2017). About the investigation overall: Template switching captured roughly one uniquely barcoded TCR beta cDNA molecule per two T cells in model experiments. Age-related changes in TCR beta repertoire diversity were measured in the study by deep sequencing normalized with unique cDNA molecular identifiers. Donors were grouped into four age groups: young (average 16 years), middle-aged (under 40), aged (over 55) and long-lived (approximately 81). Donors of different ages were randomly distributed across sequencing lanes to avoid experimental bias. Two additional independent replicas of 1 million unique cDNA reads from the same blood draw were analyzed for two donors (one aged 18 to 30 and one aged 80 or older).

Overall results and qualifications from the work: The percentage of naive T cells measured by flow cytometry correlated strongly with observed TCR beta diversity. Estimates of total diversity based on one million sequenced T cells were regarded as lower bounds and as underestimates. Donor CMV infection status was unknown, potentially confounding age-related changes in expanded clonotypes. Conclusive comparison of naive and antigen-experienced compartments was prevented by the profiling of bulk unsorted PBMCs. As age increased, observed TCR beta diversity per million T cells dropped in a roughly linear way, and a significant reduction was already evident by age around 41. Compared with the aged group, more naive CD4+ T cells, fewer expanded clones and increased TCR diversity were shown by the long-lived group, suggesting age selection.

Remarks on this clonotype: Which antigen it targets is not known. No much larger clone is present one base from it, and per-base qualities are unavailable.

Receptor libraries were prepared by 5' RACE. These reads were obtained on an Illumina HiSeq 2500. A second about 7 to 12 cycle PCR used a sample-barcoded 5' primer and a J-beta primer mix. Each TCR beta cDNA molecule received a unique molecular identifier from a template-switch 5' adaptor carrying 12 random nucleotides. Each sample yielded at least 2.5 million CDR3-containing paired-end reads. First-strand cDNA synthesis was performed from all RNA using the Mint cDNA synthesis kit, with priming by a TRBC-specific oligonucleotide. Following uracil-DNA glycosylase treatment, all cDNA underwent a first 18-cycle PCR with the universal primers M1SS and BC2_uni_R. The authors' analysis ran thus. For normalization, 1 million high-quality reads were randomly selected from each sample, with every read carrying a distinct molecular identifier. Reads sharing molecular identifiers were discarded rather than binned into consensus sequences. CDR3 identification, clonotype clustering and error correction used MiTCR with a Q25 quality threshold and the strictest error-elimination algorithm. A nonparametric unseen species model using Euler transformation provided a lower-bound estimate of total TCR beta diversity. TCRdb itself trimmed the public reads at Q25 with fastp, ran MiXCR and retained productive beta chains. Each entry is one CDR3 protein sequence, shown with its most common DNA and genes. The V and J calls here are based on TCRdb, not the publication. This sample comprises roughly 700,000 distinct CDR3 sequences, 45% to 50% of them detected only once. The top ten clones comprise 30% to 35% of the sample.

The donors were some 39 Caucasian individuals from Russia, aged 6 to 90 years, who were systemically healthy. Each donor gave ten milliliters of peripheral blood, collected into EDTA-treated Vacutainer tubes. Ficoll-Paque density-gradient centrifugation was used to isolate PBMCs, with at least 6.5 million per sample. Trizol reagent was used to extract total RNA from the PBMCs, yielding at least 5.5 micrograms per sample. For every donor, an aliquot of PBMCs went through flow cytometry to measure the percentages of naive CD45RAhigh/CD27high T cells. V loses 1 base at its end and J loses 6 bases; junction bases beyond the gene matches: 19. Based on the germline V gene, the CDR1 and CDR2 sequences are SGHRS and YFSETQ. Counted from cysteine to phenylalanine, this CDR3 has 19 amino acids. The only DNA kept is the CDR3, 57 bases in frame from the first base.

Material for sequencing was blood. The source is a woman aged 55-70 years in good health. The chain links TRBV5-1 with TRBJ2-3, with TRBD2 identical over 8 junction bases. The DNA is TGCGCCAGCAGCTTGACGGCCGCCCCCCGAGCGGGGGCCTCTGATACGCAGTATTTT. It encodes CASSLTAAPRAGASDTQYF. Reference TRBV5-1 and TRBJ2-3 proteins supply the regions before and after the CDR3; the full variable domain is: KAGVTQTPRYLIKTRGQQVTLSCSPISGHRSVSWYQQTPGQGLQFLFEYFSETQRNKGNFPGRFSGRQFSNSRSEMNVSTLELGDSALYLCASSLTAAPRAGASDTQYFGPGTRLTVL.